The rows below give T cell receptor beta chains drawn from one sample of a study of response to subunit inactivated influenza vaccine. TCRdb fed the RT-PCR reads into MiXCR, producing one record per CDR3 protein. The sample carries about half a million distinct CDR3 sequences, approximately 7.6% recorded once. The source material was PBMCs from blood, sampled around 2 years after vaccination. The receptors come from a man aged 45-69 years who received an inactivated influenza vaccine. The CDR3 runs from the conserved cysteine through the conserved F or W. The order of the fields is V gene, J gene, clone size, D gene, CDR3 DNA, CDR3 protein. D genes are given only for firm matches. Clone size is stated in some rows and not others, as once, few, many or a class when expanded.

v_gene: TRBV2
j_gene: TRBJ2-3
abundance: many
d_gene: TRBD2
CDR3nt: TGTGCCAGCAGTGATCTTTTCGCGGGGGGCCGCACAGATACGCAGTATTTT
CDR3aa: CASSDLFAGGRTDTQYF

v_gene: TRBV11-1
j_gene: TRBJ2-7
abundance: few
d_gene: TRBD2
CDR3nt: TGTGCCAGCAGCTTAGCGGTCCTTAGCGGGAGACCCTACGAGCAGTACTTC
CDR3aa: CASSLAVLSGRPYEQYF

v_gene: TRBV6-5
j_gene: TRBJ2-7
abundance: NA
d_gene: TRBD1
CDR3nt: TGTGCCAGCAGTTATGGGACAGGGTTAGACGAGCAGTACTTC
CDR3aa: CASSYGTGLDEQYF

v_gene: TRBV7-9
j_gene: TRBJ2-7
abundance: few
d_gene: TRBD2
CDR3nt: TGTGCCAGCAGCTTAGGAGGACTAGCGCACTCCTACGAGCAGTACTTC
CDR3aa: CASSLGGLAHSYEQYF

v_gene: TRBV20-1
j_gene: TRBJ2-2
abundance: NA
d_gene: TRBD2
CDR3nt: TGCAGTGCTAGGGGCGCACTAGCGGGGGGGAGGAGCACCGGGGAGCTGTTTTTT
CDR3aa: CSARGALAGGRSTGELFF

v_gene: TRBV7-9
j_gene: TRBJ2-3
abundance: NA
d_gene: TRBD2
CDR3nt: TGTGCCAGCAGCTCACGCCGGGGACTAGCGGGAACAGATACGCAGTATTTT
CDR3aa: CASSSRRGLAGTDTQYF

v_gene: TRBV7-2
j_gene: TRBJ2-1
abundance: few
d_gene: TRBD2
CDR3nt: TGTGCCAGCAGCTTAGGGCGCGGGAGGCACTACAATGAGCAGTTCTTC
CDR3aa: CASSLGRGRHYNEQFF

v_gene: TRBV29-1
j_gene: TRBJ1-1
abundance: NA
d_gene: NA
CDR3nt: TGCAGCGTTGGGGAACCTGGGACAGCTTTCTTT
CDR3aa: CSVGEPGTAFF

v_gene: TRBV10-3
j_gene: TRBJ1-2
abundance: many
d_gene: NA
CDR3nt: TGTGCCATCAGTGGAGGACAGTCCTCAACTTATGGCTACACCTTC
CDR3aa: CAISGGQSSTYGYTF

v_gene: TRBV4-3
j_gene: TRBJ1-2
abundance: NA
d_gene: NA
CDR3nt: TGCGCCAGCAGCCAAGGACGGCAGGGGAATGGCTACACCTTC
CDR3aa: CASSQGRQGNGYTF

v_gene: TRBV20-1
j_gene: TRBJ1-5
abundance: few
d_gene: NA
CDR3nt: TGCAGTGCTGTCCTCCAGAATAGCAATCAGCCCCAGCATTTT
CDR3aa: CSAVLQNSNQPQHF

v_gene: TRBV5-5
j_gene: TRBJ2-3
abundance: many
d_gene: NA
CDR3nt: TGTGCCAGCAGCTTGGGGGTTCCGCAGTATTTT
CDR3aa: CASSLGVPQYF